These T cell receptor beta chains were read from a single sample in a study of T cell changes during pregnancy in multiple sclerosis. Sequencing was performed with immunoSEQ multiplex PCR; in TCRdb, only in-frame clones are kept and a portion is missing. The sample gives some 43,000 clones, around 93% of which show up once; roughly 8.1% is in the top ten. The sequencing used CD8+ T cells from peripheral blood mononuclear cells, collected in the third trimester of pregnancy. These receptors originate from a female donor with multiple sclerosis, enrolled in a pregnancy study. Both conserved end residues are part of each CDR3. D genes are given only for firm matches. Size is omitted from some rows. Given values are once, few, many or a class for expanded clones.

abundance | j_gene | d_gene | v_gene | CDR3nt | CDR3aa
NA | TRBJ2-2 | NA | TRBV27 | TGTGCCAGCAGTCCCGGCGGGGAGCTGTTTTTT | CASSPGGELFF
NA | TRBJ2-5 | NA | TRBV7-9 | TGTGCCAGCAGCTTAACTACGGGGGATGAGACCCAGTACTTC | CASSLTTGDETQYF
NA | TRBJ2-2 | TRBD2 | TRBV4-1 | TGCGCCAGCTATAGCGGGAGGCAGCTGTTTTTT | CASYSGRQLFF
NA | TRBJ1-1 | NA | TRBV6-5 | TGTGCCAGCAGTTACTCAAAAGAGTATGGTACTGAAGCTTTCTTT | CASSYSKEYGTEAFF
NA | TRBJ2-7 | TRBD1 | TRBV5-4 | TGTGCCAGCAGCTACGGACAGGGTAACGAGCAGTACTTC | CASSYGQGNEQYF
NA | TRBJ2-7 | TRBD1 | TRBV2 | TGTGCCTCCAAGACAGGGGGCTTTCGGGGCGAGCAGTACTTC | CASKTGGFRGEQYF
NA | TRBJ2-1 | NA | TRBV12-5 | TGTGCTAGTGGAGACGGGACTTACAATGAGCAGTTCTTC | CASGDGTYNEQFF
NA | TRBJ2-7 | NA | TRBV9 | TGTGCCAGCAGCGTACTAGGCACCTACGAGCAGTACTTC | CASSVLGTYEQYF
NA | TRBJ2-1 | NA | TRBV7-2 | TGTGCCAGCAGCCTCAAAGGAGCGGACAATGAGCAGTTCTTC | CASSLKGADNEQFF
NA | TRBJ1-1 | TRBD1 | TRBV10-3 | TGTGCCATCAGACTCGGACAGGGGGACACTGAAGCTTTCTTT | CAIRLGQGDTEAFF
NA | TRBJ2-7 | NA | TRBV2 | TGTGCCGGCCGGGACTTCGGCTACGAGCAGTACTTC | CAGRDFGYEQYF
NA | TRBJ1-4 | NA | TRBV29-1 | TGCAGCGCCGCAGGACAGTCAACTAATGAAAAACTGTTTTTT | CSAAGQSTNEKLFF
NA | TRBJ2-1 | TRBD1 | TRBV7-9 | TGTGCCAGCAGCTATACAGGGGGCCTTGATGAGCAGTTCTTC | CASSYTGGLDEQFF
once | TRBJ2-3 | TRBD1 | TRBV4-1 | TGCGCCAGCAGCCAAGGACAGGGGATCACAGATACGCAGTATTTT | CASSQGQGITDTQYF
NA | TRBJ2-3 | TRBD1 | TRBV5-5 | TGTGCCAGCAGCTTACAGGGGCCCGATACGCAGTATTTT | CASSLQGPDTQYF
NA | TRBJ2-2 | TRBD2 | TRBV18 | TGTGCCAGCTCTCTAGCGGGATCGAACACCGGGGAGCTGTTTTTT | CASSLAGSNTGELFF
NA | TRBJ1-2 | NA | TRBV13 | TGTGCCAGCAGCTCGACAGGAGATAACTATGGCTACACCTTC | CASSSTGDNYGYTF
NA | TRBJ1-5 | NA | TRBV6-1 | TGTGCCAGCAGTGATTATAGCCAGCCCCAGCATTTT | CASSDYSQPQHF
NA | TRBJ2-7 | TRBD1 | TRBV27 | TGTGCCAGCAGTTTATTTACCGGGACAGTCTACGAGCAGTACTTC | CASSLFTGTVYEQYF
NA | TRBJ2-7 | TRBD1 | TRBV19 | TGTGCCAGTAGTGTCACAGGGGGTAGTTACGAGCAGTACTTC | CASSVTGGSYEQYF
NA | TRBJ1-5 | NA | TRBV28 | TGTGGGGCGGGACGCCGCAATCAGCCCCAGCATTTT | CGAGRRNQPQHF
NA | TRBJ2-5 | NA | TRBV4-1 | TGCGCCAGCAGCCAAGATCATCCGGGACAAGGAGAGACCCAGTACTTC | CASSQDHPGQGETQYF
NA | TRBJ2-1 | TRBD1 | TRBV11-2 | TGTGCCAGCAGCATGGGACAGGCATACTACAATGAGCAGTTCTTC | CASSMGQAYYNEQFF
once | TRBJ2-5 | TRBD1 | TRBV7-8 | TGTGCCAGCAGCACGTGGACAGGACAAGAGACCCAGTACTTC | CASSTWTGQETQYF
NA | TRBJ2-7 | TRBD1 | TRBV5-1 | TGCGCCAGCAGCGCCTCCGGGACAGGGGGACTCTCGGCCGAGCAGTACTTC | CASSASGTGGLSAEQYF
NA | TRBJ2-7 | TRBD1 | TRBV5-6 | TGTGCCAGCAGCTTGCCGACAGGGTCCTACGAGCAGTACTTC | CASSLPTGSYEQYF
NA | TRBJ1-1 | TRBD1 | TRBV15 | TGTGCCACCAGCAGAGGAGGGGGACAGGGAAAGAACACTGAAGCTTTCTTT | CATSRGGGQGKNTEAFF
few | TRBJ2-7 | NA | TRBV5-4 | TGTGCCAGCAGCTTGTTGGCAGGGGACTCCTACGAGCAGTACTTC | CASSLLAGDSYEQYF
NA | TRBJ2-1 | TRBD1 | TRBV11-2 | TGTGCCAGCAGCTTAGGGACGGACAGGGCGTTATACAATGAGCAGTTCTTC | CASSLGTDRALYNEQFF
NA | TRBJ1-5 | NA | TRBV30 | TGTGCCACCTCGCTGGGGGGGAATCAGCCCCAGCATTTT | CATSLGGNQPQHF
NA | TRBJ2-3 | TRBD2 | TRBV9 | TGTGCCAGCAGCCTAGCGGGAGCAACAGATACGCAGTATTTT | CASSLAGATDTQYF
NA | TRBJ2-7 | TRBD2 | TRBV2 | TGTGCCAGCAGGGCTACTAGCGGGAGAACCCCCTACGAGCAGTACTTC | CASRATSGRTPYEQYF
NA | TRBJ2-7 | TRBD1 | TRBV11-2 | TGTGCCAGCAGCTTAGACCGACAGGGGGGGTTGTCCTACGAGCAGTACTTC | CASSLDRQGGLSYEQYF
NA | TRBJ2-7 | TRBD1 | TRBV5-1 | TGCGCCAGCAGCTTGGCCGGGACAGGGGGCGAGCAGTACTTC | CASSLAGTGGEQYF
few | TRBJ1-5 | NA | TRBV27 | TGTGCCAGCAGAGGTAACCGGGGTCAGCCCCAGCATTTT | CASRGNRGQPQHF
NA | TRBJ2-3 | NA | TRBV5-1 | TGCGCCAGCAGCATTGGAGGAGTGGAGAAGAAGATAGGTACGCAGTATTTT | CASSIGGVEKKIGTQYF
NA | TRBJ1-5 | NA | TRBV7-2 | TGTGCCAGCAGCAACTGGGCAGGGGGCAATCAGCCCCAGCATTTT | CASSNWAGGNQPQHF
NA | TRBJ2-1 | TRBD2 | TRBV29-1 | TGCAGCGTTATAGCGGGAGGGGCTTACAATGAGCAGTTCTTC | CSVIAGGAYNEQFF
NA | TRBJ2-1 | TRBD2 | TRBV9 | TGTGCCAGCAGCTTAAGACTAGCCGGCCTAACGACGCAGTTCTTC | CASSLRLAGLTTQFF
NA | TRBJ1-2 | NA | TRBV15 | TGTGCCACCAGCGGGCAGGGATTCTATGGCTACACCTTC | CATSGQGFYGYTF
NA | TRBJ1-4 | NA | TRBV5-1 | TGCGCCAGCCGTAGACAGCAGAATGAAAAACTGTTTTTT | CASRRQQNEKLFF
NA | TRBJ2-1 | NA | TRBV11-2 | TGTGCCAGCAGCTTTCACCGGGACTCCATTTATGAGCAGTTCTTC | CASSFHRDSIYEQFF
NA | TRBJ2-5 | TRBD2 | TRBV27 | TGTGCCAGCAGTTACCAACTAGCGGGAGAGACCCAGTACTTC | CASSYQLAGETQYF
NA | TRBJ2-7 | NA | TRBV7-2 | TGTGCCAGCAGCGGAACAGCGGGTATTCCCTACGAGCAGTACTTC | CASSGTAGIPYEQYF
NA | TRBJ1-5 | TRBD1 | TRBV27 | TGTGCCAGCAGTTTATGGCAGGGGGAGCCCCAGCATTTT | CASSLWQGEPQHF
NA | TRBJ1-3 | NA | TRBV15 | TGTGCCACCAGCGCAGACACTGGAAACACCATATATTTT | CATSADTGNTIYF
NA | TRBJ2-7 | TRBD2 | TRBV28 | TGTGCCAGCACCCTGGGACTAGCGGGACGCGAGCAGTACTTC | CASTLGLAGREQYF
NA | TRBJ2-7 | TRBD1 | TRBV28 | TGTGCCAGCCGATTGGGGGACAGGGCCTACGAGCAGTACTTC | CASRLGDRAYEQYF
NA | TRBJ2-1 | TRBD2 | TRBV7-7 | TGTGCTAGCAGCTTAGTGGGCGGGAGCAATGAGCAGTTCTTC | CASSLVGGSNEQFF
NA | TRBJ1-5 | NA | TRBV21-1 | TGTGCCAGCAGCAAAGGGGTAGCCTATCAGCCCCAGCATTTT | CASSKGVAYQPQHF
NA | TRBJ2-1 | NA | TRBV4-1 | TGCGCCAGCAGCCAAGAATACCAGCGTTCTGACAATGAGCAGTTCTTC | CASSQEYQRSDNEQFF
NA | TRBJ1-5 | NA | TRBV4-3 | TGCGCCAGCAGCCAAGTCCTAAATCAGCCCCAGCATTTT | CASSQVLNQPQHF
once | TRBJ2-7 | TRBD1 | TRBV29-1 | TGCAGCGTGGGGGCCACAGGGGCCCCCTACGAGCAGTACTTC | CSVGATGAPYEQYF
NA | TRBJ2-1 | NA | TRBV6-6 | TGTGCCAGCAGTTACGAGGGCCCGTACAATGAGCAGTTCTTC | CASSYEGPYNEQFF
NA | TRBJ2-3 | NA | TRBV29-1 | TGCAGCGTTGGGCCTTCGAACACAGATACGCAGTATTTT | CSVGPSNTDTQYF